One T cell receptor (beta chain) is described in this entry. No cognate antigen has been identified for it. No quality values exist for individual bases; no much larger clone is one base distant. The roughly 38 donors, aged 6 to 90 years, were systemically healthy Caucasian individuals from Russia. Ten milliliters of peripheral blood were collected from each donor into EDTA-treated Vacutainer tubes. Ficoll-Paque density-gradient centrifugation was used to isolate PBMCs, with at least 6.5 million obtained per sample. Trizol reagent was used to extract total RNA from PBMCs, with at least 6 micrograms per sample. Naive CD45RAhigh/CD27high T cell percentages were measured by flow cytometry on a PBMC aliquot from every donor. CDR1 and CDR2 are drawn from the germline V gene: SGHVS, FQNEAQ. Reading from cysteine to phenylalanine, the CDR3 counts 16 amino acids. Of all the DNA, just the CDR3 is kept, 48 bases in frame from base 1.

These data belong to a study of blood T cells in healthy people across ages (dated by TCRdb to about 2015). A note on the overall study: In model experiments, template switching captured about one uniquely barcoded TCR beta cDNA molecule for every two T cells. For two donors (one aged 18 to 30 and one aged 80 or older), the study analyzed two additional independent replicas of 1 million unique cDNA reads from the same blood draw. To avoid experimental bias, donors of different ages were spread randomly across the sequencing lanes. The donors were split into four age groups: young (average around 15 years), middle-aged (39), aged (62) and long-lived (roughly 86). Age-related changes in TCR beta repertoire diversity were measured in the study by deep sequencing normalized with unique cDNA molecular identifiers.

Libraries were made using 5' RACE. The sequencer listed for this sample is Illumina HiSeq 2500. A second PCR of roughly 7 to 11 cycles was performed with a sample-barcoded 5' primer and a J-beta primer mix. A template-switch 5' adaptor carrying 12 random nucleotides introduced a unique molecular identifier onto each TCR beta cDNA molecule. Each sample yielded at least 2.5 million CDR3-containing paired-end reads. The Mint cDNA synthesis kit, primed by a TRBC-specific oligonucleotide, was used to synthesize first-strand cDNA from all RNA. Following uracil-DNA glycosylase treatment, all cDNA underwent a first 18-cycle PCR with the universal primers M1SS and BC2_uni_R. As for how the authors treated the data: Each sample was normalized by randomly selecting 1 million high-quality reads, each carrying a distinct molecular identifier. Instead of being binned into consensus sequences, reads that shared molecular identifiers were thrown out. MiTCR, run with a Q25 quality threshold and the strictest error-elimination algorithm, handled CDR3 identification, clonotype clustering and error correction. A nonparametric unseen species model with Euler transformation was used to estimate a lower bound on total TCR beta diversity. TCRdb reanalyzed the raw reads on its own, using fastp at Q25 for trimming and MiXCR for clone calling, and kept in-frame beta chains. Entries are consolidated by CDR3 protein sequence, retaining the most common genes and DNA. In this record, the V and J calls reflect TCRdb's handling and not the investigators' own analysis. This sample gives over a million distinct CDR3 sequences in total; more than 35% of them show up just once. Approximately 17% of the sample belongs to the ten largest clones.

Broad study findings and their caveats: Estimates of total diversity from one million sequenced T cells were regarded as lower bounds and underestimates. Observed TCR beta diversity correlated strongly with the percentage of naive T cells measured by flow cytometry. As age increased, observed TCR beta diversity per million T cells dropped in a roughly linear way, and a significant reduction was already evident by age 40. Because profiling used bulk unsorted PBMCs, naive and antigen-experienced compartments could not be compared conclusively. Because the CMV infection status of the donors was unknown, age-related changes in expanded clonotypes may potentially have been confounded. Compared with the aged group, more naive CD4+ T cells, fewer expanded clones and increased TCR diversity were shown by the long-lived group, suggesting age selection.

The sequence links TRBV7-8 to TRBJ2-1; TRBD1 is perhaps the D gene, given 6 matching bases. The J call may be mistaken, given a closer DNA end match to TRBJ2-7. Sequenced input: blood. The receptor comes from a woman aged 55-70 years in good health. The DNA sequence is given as TGTGCCAGCAGCTTAGTTGTCCAGGGGCCCTACAATGAGCAGTACTTC. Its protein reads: CASSLVVQGPYNEQYF.